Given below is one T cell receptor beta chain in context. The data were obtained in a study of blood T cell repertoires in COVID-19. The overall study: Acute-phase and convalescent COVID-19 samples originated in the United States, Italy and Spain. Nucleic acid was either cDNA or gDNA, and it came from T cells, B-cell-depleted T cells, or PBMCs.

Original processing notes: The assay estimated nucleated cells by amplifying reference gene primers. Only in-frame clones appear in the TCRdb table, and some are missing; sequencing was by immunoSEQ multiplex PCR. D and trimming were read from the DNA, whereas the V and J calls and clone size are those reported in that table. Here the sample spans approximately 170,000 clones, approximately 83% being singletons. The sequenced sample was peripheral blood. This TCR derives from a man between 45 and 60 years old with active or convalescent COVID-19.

DNA for the CDR3: TGTGCCATCAGTGAGTCGACACAAAATAGCAATCAGCCCCAGCATTTT. Encoded protein: CAISESTQNSNQPQHF. V usage is TRBV10-3 and J usage is TRBJ1-5; D ambiguous. Germline values: CDR1 ENHRY, CDR2 SYGVKD. V was cut by 0 bases and J by 0 bases, with 9 bases left in between. This CDR3 has 16 residues.